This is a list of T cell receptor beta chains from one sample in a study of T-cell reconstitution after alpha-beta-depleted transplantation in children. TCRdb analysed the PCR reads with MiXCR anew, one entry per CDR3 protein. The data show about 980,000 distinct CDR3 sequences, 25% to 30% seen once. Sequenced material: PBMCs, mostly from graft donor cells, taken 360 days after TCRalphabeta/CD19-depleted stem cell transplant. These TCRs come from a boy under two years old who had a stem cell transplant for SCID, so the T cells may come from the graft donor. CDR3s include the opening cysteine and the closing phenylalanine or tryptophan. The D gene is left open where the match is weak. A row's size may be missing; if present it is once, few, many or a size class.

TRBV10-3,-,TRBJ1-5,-,TGTGCCGCTCGGACGGCCAAGGTGAGCAATCAGCCCCAGCATTTT,CAARTAKVSNQPQHF
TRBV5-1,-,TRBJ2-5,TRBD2,TGCGCCAGCAGCTTGGCCTGGCGGGGGGTCCAAGAGACCCAGTACTTC,CASSLAWRGVQETQYF
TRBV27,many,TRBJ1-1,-,TGTGCCAGCAGTCCGCATCAGGTGAACACTGAAGCTTTCTTT,CASSPHQVNTEAFF
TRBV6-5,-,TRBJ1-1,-,TGTGCCAGCAGTTACCAAGGACGTTCGAACACTGAAGCTTTCTTT,CASSYQGRSNTEAFF
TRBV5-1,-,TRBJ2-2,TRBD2,TGCGCCAGCAGCCCGACTAGCGCGGGGCACGGGGAGCTGTTTTTT,CASSPTSAGHGELFF
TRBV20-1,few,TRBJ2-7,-,TGCAGTACCTTCCCCCTACTAGGGCCGGGCGAGCAGTACTTC,CSTFPLLGPGEQYF
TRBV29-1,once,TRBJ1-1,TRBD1,TGCAGCGGGGGGACAGGGACATACACTGAAGCTTTCTTT,CSGGTGTYTEAFF
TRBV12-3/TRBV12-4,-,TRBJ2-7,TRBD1,TGTGCCAGCAGCTCGACAGGGGTTCACTACTACGAGCAGTACTTC,CASSSTGVHYYEQYF
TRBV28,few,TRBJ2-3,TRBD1,TGTGCCAGCAGCCGACAGGGAGTCTGGGCAGATACGCAGTATTTT,CASSRQGVWADTQYF
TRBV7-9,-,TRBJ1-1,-,TGTGCCAGCAGCTTCAGTCCCCGTGTCACTGAAGCTTTCTTT,CASSFSPRVTEAFF
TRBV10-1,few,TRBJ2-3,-,TGCGCCAGCAGTGAGTCGGCCGGGCCGGGGCCAGATACGCAGTATTTT,CASSESAGPGPDTQYF
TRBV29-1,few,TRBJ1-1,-,TGCAGCGGGGAACAGGGTGGGGGCACTGAAGCTTTCTTT,CSGEQGGGTEAFF
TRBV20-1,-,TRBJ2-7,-,TGCAGTGCTGGATCGGAGGGGACTCTCTACGAGCAGTACTTC,CSAGSEGTLYEQYF
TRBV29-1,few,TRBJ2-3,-,TGCAGCGTTGGAAGGGAAACAGATACGCAGTATTTT,CSVGRETDTQYF
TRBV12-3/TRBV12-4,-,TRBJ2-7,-,TGTGCCAGCAGCGGACACCCAGGTGTCTACGAGCAGTACTTC,CASSGHPGVYEQYF
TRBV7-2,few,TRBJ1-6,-,TGTGCCAGCAGCTTAGATGTCAGGGCAAGTAATTCACCCCTCCACTTT,CASSLDVRASNSPLHF
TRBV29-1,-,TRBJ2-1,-,TGCAGCGTTGACGGACAGACCTACAATGAGCAGTTCTTC,CSVDGQTYNEQFF
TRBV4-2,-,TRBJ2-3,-,TGTGCCAGCAGCCAAGGCTGGACGTTCACAGATACGCAGTATTTT,CASSQGWTFTDTQYF
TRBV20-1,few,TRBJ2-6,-,TGCAGTGCTAGAGATTATGGCCCTCCCCCTCCTGGGGCCAACGTCCTGACTTTC,CSARDYGPPPPGANVLTF
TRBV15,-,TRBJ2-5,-,TGTGCCACCAGCAGAGATCAATTTGGCGGGGTGGCGGAGACCCAGTACTTC,CATSRDQFGGVAETQYF
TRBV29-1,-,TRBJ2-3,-,TGCAGCGTTGTGTTCGAAAAAGTTTTACCCAGAGGCGATACGCAGTATTTT,CSVVFEKVLPRGDTQYF
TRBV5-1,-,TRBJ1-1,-,TGCGCCAGCAGCTTGGTACCTTACGGGAACACTGAAGCTTTCTTT,CASSLVPYGNTEAFF
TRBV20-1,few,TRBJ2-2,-,TGCAGTGCTAAGGCACCGAACACCGGGGAGCTGTTTTTT,CSAKAPNTGELFF
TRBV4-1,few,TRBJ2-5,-,TGCGCCAGCAGCCAAGAGGAGCTAGAGACCCAGTACTTC,CASSQEELETQYF
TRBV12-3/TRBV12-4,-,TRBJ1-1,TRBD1,TGTGCCAGCAGAGCCGGGACAGAGGACACTGAAGCTTTCTTT,CASRAGTEDTEAFF
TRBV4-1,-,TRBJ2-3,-,TGCGCCAGCAGCCATGGAGGGGGGGCGACAGATACGCAGTATTTT,CASSHGGGATDTQYF
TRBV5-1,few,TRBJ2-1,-,TGCGCCAGCAGCTTAATCGGGGGTGATGAGCAGTTCTTC,CASSLIGGDEQFF
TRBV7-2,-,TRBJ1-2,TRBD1,TGTGCCAGCAGCTCAGGTCTCTGGGACAGGAATGATGGCTACACCTTC,CASSSGLWDRNDGYTF
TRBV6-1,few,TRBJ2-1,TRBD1,TGTGCCAGCAGACTAGACAGGGGTAAGAATGAGCAGTTCTTC,CASRLDRGKNEQFF
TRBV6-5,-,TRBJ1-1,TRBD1,TGTGCCAGCAGTTACGCCAGGGGGGGATTTTCGAACACTGAAGCTTTCTTT,CASSYARGGFSNTEAFF
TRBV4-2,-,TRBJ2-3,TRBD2,TGTGCCAGCAGCCAAGGACTAGCGGGGTTAGATACGCAGTATTTT,CASSQGLAGLDTQYF
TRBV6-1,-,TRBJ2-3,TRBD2,TGTGCCAGCAGGACTGTAGCGGGGGTAGTAGATACGCAGTATTTT,CASRTVAGVVDTQYF
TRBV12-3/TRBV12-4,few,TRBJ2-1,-,TGTGCCAGCAAAGACAGGACCTACAATGAGCAGTTCTTC,CASKDRTYNEQFF
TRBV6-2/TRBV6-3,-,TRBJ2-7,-,TGTGCCAGCAGTTACTCCGGGCCCTCCTACGAGCAGTACTTC,CASSYSGPSYEQYF
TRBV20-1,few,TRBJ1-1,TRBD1,TGCAGTGCTAGAGGGGGACAGGAAGCTTTCTTT,CSARGGQEAFF
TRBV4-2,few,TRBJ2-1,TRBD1,TGTGCCAGCAGTCCCGGGACAGGGTATGGAGGGAATGAGCAGTTCTTC,CASSPGTGYGGNEQFF
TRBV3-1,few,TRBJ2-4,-,TGTGCCAGCAGCCAAGTTCCTTATTTAGGACAAAACATTCAGTACTTC,CASSQVPYLGQNIQYF
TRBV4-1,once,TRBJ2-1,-,TGCGCCAGCAGCCAAGTAGCCCACAATGAGCAGTTCTTC,CASSQVAHNEQFF
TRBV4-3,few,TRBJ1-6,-,TGCGCCAGCAGCCAAGAACGGGCAGGGAAGCCCTTTATCTATAATTCACCCCTCCACTTT,CASSQERAGKPFIYNSPLHF
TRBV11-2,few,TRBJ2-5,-,TGTGCCAGCAGCTCCCTTTGGCTCCAAGAGACCCAGTACTTC,CASSSLWLQETQYF